This TCR beta chain was obtained from a study of tumor-infiltrating lymphocytes in primary liver carcinoma. Overall study: The tumors, T1-T3 N0M0 lesions, were roughly 4.2 to 11 cm across.

Germline CDR1 and CDR2: SGHRS and YFSETQ. This CDR3 has 15 residues. V was clipped by 4 bases and J by 5 bases; unmatched bases: 8. Out of unsorted whole blood came the blood RNA, and germline DNA was extracted as well. A primer matching the constant region was used to make TCR beta cDNA from about 500 ng of total RNA. Three rounds of nested multiplex PCR with slightly modified ARM-PCR produced TCR beta libraries. Each of the first two PCR rounds ran roughly 10 cycles with TRBV1-TRBV30 forward and C-beta reverse primers. TCRdb called the multiplex PCR reads again in MiXCR, with one record for every CDR3 protein. The sample contains about 210,000 distinct CDR3 sequences, less than 75% of which appear only once.

The sequence was collected from a woman aged 55-75 years with primary liver carcinoma and hepatitis B virus infection. The chain carries TRBV5-1 and TRBJ2-2; 7 positions agree with TRBD2. The sample taken for sequencing was peripheral blood. The CDR3 nucleotides are TGCGCCAGCAGCCTAGTGGACGGGAGGACCGGGGAGCTGTTTTTT. Translation: CASSLVDGRTGELFF. Complete variable domain (other parts from reference TRBV5-1 and TRBJ2-2): KAGVTQTPRYLIKTRGQQVTLSCSPISGHRSVSWYQQTPGQGLQFLFEYFSETQRNKGNFPGRFSGRQFSNSRSEMNVSTLELGDSALYLCASSLVDGRTGELFFGEGSRLTVL.